Below, 32 T cell receptor beta chains from the same sample are listed, as sequenced in a study of cytomegalovirus exposure and HLA in healthy donors. The PCR had 60 Vbeta and 13 Jbeta primers. Sequencing was performed with immunoSEQ multiplex PCR; in TCRdb, only in-frame clones are kept and a portion is missing. Of about 130,000 clones in the sample, about 77% are singletons; the top ten hold approximately 3.8%. Sequenced material: PBMCs. These receptors were taken from a male donor in good health and CMV-seronegative.

This chain uses TRBV9 with TRBJ2-7; D is possibly TRBD2 (5 bases). This CDR3 is 13 amino acids long. The germline V gene encodes CDR1 SGDLS and CDR2 YYNGEE. With 4 bases removed from V and 1 base from J, the gap between germline ends came to 9 bases. The CDR3 DNA sequence: TGTGCCAGCAGCCATGGGAGTTCCTACGAGCAGTACTTC. Its translation is CASSHGSSYEQYF.

This sequence joins TRBV5-4 and TRBJ2-1; 12 bases agree with TRBD2. After removal of 0 bases from V and 5 bases from J, the junction contained 0 bases not matched to a gene. The CDR3 has 15 amino acids. CDR1 SGHNT and CDR2 YYREEE come from the germline V gene (reference sequence). The CDR3: CASSLGTSGNNEQFF. Written as DNA, the CDR3 is TGTGCCAGCAGCTTGGGGACTAGCGGGAACAATGAGCAGTTCTTC. The full variable domain, rest sourced from reference TRBV5-4 and TRBJ2-1, is ETGVTQSPTHLIKTRGQQVTLRCSSQSGHNTVSWYQQALGQGPQFIFQYYREEENGRGNFPPRFSGLQFPNYSSELNVNALELDDSALYLCASSLGTSGNNEQFFGPGTRLTVL.

The gene calls are TRBV2 and TRBJ2-5; 8 bases align to TRBD2. V lost 5 bases and J lost 5; bases outside the gene matches: 13. CDR1 is SNHLY, CDR2 FYNNEI, per germline. This CDR3 has 16 residues. The CDR3 coding sequence is TGTGCCAGCAGTCCTATGACTAGCGCCAACTTGGAGACCCAGTACTTC. Its protein is CASSPMTSANLETQYF. Together with reference TRBV2 and TRBJ2-5, the CDR3 gives the full variable domain: EPEVTQTPSHQVTQMGQEVILRCVPISNHLYFYWYRQILGQKVEFLVSFYNNEISEKSEIFDDQFSVERPDGSNFTLKIRSTKLEDSAMYFCASSPMTSANLETQYFGPGTRLLVL.

The genes are TRBV4-3 and TRBJ2-2, with D tentatively TRBD1 (5 bases). Germline V gene lookup returns CDR1 LGHNA and CDR2 YSLEER. The CDR3 consists of 14 residues. V lost 8 bases and J 1 base, leaving 11 bases between the germline ends. CDR3 bases: TGCGCCAGCCGTAGGGGAAGGAACACCGGGGAGCTGTTTTTT. This codes for CASRRGRNTGELFF.

This rearrangement joins TRBV19 to TRBJ1-1, with 8 bases matching TRBD1. V lost 7 bases, J lost 4 bases, and 17 bases stayed unmatched. Per germline, CDR1 LNHDA and CDR2 SQIVND (reference sequence). The CDR3 sequence is 17 residues long. The CDR3 reads CASTKDRAPLSGTEAFF. Written as DNA, the CDR3 is TGTGCCAGTACCAAGGACAGGGCGCCCCTTTCCGGCACTGAAGCTTTCTTT.

The chain's CDR3 is CASSYSSDTEAFF. The CDR3 nucleotides read TGTGCCAGCAGTTACTCGTCGGACACTGAAGCTTTCTTT. The chain recombines TRBV6-6 with TRBJ1-1; D not certain. V lost 0 bases to trimming and J lost 3 bases, with 5 bases between them. CDR1 is MNHNY and CDR2 is SVGAGI in the germline V gene (reference sequence). CDR3 length equals 13 residues.

Points on this clone: One end of the junction varies from germline; a read error may be responsible. The chain's CDR3 is CSSSSRDKGSYEQYF. In DNA, the CDR3 is TGTTCCAGCAGTTCCCGGGACAAGGGGTCCTACGAGCAGTACTTC. This chain uses TRBV7-9 with TRBJ2-7; possibly TRBD1 for D (6 bases). The germline gives CDR1 SEHNR, CDR2 FQNEAQ (reference sequence). This CDR3 has 15 residues.

The chain has TRBV7-2 and TRBJ2-7; D gene unclear. Trimming took off 1 base at V and 2 bases at J, with 6 bases between the two ends. Germline CDR1 reads SGHTA; CDR2 reads FQGNSA. The CDR3 covers 13 residues. In DNA, the CDR3 is TGTGCCAGCAGCTTAGGCAACACCTACGAGCAGTACTTC. Translated, it gives CASSLGNTYEQYF.

In this sample, this clone turned up once. The chain is built from TRBV6-5 and TRBJ2-7, with a tentative D call TRBD2 (5 bases). The CDR3 totals 14 residues. Germline assignment: CDR1 MNHEY and CDR2 SVGAGI. Deletions cut 6 bases from V and 0 bases from J, with 12 bases between. CDR3 residues: CASSLGLSSYEQYF. The CDR3 nucleotides are TGTGCCAGCAGCCTCGGACTTAGCTCCTACGAGCAGTACTTC.

V is TRBV5-8 and J is TRBJ2-4, with TRBD1 as a possible D gene (6 bases). Germline V CDR1 and CDR2: SGHTS, YDEGEE. The CDR3 extends over 16 amino acids. Trimming took off 1 base at V and 0 bases at J, with 11 bases between the two ends. The CDR3 here is CASSLSRDIAKNIQYF. CDR3 bases: TGTGCCAGCAGCTTGAGCCGGGACATAGCCAAAAACATTCAGTACTTC.

This clone was seen once. This rearrangement joins TRBV28 to TRBJ2-7; possibly TRBD2 for D (6 bases). CDR1 is MDHEN, CDR2 SYDVKM, per germline. Trimming pared 2 bases from V and 4 bases from J, leaving 9 bases between. This CDR3 region has 13 residues. CDR3 DNA: TGTGCCAGCAGTTTAGGAGGGCCGTACGAGCAGTACTTC. Its translation: CASSLGGPYEQYF.

The gene calls are TRBV27 and TRBJ1-6, with TRBD1 matching 11 bases. The V gene end was trimmed by 1 base and the J gene end by 9 bases; junction bases not matched to a gene: 14. CDR1 MNHEY and CDR2 SMNVEV come from the germline V gene (reference sequence). The CDR3 length is 19 residues. CDR3 loop: CASSLYRASPGQGGSPLHF. In DNA, the CDR3 is TGTGCCAGCAGTTTATACCGAGCATCCCCGGGACAGGGGGGTTCACCCCTCCACTTT.

The gene calls are TRBV19 and TRBJ2-7; 8 bases agree with TRBD2. Per the germline V gene, CDR1 is LNHDA and CDR2 is SQIVND (reference sequence). V was pared by 4 bases and J by 4 bases, with 12 bases of the junction left unmatched. The CDR3 spans 16 residues. This CDR3 is CASSTFPGLGVYEQYF. CDR3 sequence (DNA): TGTGCCAGTAGTACCTTTCCGGGACTAGGGGTATACGAGCAGTACTTC.

J is TRBJ2-1 and V is TRBV6-1; 8 nucleotides match TRBD1. V lost 9 bases to trimming and J lost 1 base; unmatched junction nucleotides: 5. The CDR3 totals 14 residues. In germline, CDR1 is MNHNS, CDR2 SASEGT. The CDR3 reads CASYRDRSYNEQFF. DNA for the CDR3: TGTGCCAGTTACCGGGACAGGTCCTACAATGAGCAGTTCTTC.

The CDR3 DNA reads as TGCGCCAGCAGCCAAGTGCTAGCGGGCCTCCAGAACACCGGGGAGCTGTTTTTT. Protein product: CASSQVLAGLQNTGELFF. This chain uses TRBV4-1 with TRBJ2-2; 8 nucleotides align to TRBD2. V dropped 1 base and J dropped 1; count of bases not matched to a gene: 8. From germline, CDR1 is MGHRA and CDR2 YSYEKL. This CDR3 comprises 18 residues.

The chain carries TRBV29-1 and TRBJ2-3; 7 bases match TRBD1. The CDR3 sequence is 15 residues long. J was trimmed by 1 base and V by 3 bases; bases with no gene match: 7. Per the germline V gene, CDR1 is SQVTM and CDR2 is ANQGSEA. This chain's CDR3 is CSVDVVGGGTDTQYF. For the CDR3, the DNA is TGCAGCGTTGATGTTGTAGGGGGCGGCACAGATACGCAGTATTTT.

The chain uses TRBV7-9 and TRBJ1-4; the D gene is possibly TRBD1 (6 bases). Germline CDR1 reads SEHNR; CDR2 reads FQNEAQ (reference sequence). The CDR3 spans 14 residues. The ends were cut back, 3 bases at V and 7 bases at J, with 12 bases in the middle. The CDR3 sequence is CASSFRGAFEKLFF. The CDR3 DNA follows: TGTGCCAGCAGCTTTCGGGGGGCTTTTGAAAAACTGTTTTTT. The whole variable domain, remainder taken from reference TRBV7-9 and TRBJ1-4, is DTGVSQNPRHKITKRGQNVTFRCDPISEHNRLYWYRQTLGQGPEFLTYFQNEAQLEKSRLLSDRFSAERPKGSFSTLEIQRTEQGDSAMYLCASSFRGAFEKLFFGSGTQLSVL.

This sequence joins TRBV7-9 and TRBJ2-5, with 9 bases that match TRBD1. The CDR3 consists of 17 residues. The junction had 13 bases not matched to a gene; V was cut back by 1 base and J by 7 bases. CDR1 SEHNR and CDR2 FQNEAQ come from the germline V gene (reference sequence). Here the CDR3 reads CASSLEGGQGPLGTQYF. The CDR3 DNA sequence: TGTGCCAGCAGCTTAGAGGGGGGACAGGGTCCGTTGGGGACCCAGTACTTC.

The chain is built from TRBV10-2 and TRBJ1-1; perhaps TRBD1 as D (6 bases). This CDR3 spans 11 amino acids. Germline V gives CDR1 WSHSY, CDR2 SAAADI. V lost 4 bases and J lost 6, with 6 bases in between. The CDR3 bases are TGCGCCAGCAGTGGACAGGCTGAAGCTTTCTTT. Translated: CASSGQAEAFF.

V is TRBV7-9 and J is TRBJ2-2, with D possibly matching TRBD2 (6 bases). Trimming left V 7 bases short and J 6 bases short, with 24 bases between. Germline V gives CDR1 SEHNR, CDR2 FQNEAQ (reference sequence). The CDR3 totals 17 residues. CDR3: CASTPLGGSDGPGELFF. Written as DNA, the CDR3 is TGTGCCAGCACTCCACTCGGAGGGTCAGACGGGCCCGGGGAGCTGTTTTTT.

The V call is TRBV19, the J call TRBJ2-5; the match to TRBD1 covers 7 bases. The DNA end favors TRBJ2-7, so the J call may be wrong. The germline V gene has CDR1 LNHDA and CDR2 SQIVND (reference sequence). The CDR3 runs 14 residues. CDR3 coding DNA: TGTGCCAGTAGTATGGGGGACAGATTCTACGAGCAGTACTTC. Its translation is CASSMGDRFYEQYF.

This rearrangement joins TRBV5-1 to TRBJ1-5; 7 bases are shared with TRBD1. Trimming at V came to 1 base and at J to 4 bases, leaving 2 bases not matched to a gene. CDR3 length: 14 amino acids. The germline V gene has CDR1 SGHRS and CDR2 YFSETQ. In nucleotides, the CDR3 is TGCGCCAGCAGCTTGCTGGGACAGAATCAGCCCCAGCATTTT. Protein sequence: CASSLLGQNQPQHF.

This clone was observed a few times. The genes are TRBV11-3 and TRBJ2-1; D unclear. The CDR3 covers 14 residues. V was pared by 1 base and J by 9 bases, with 13 bases between. Per germline, CDR1 SGHNT and CDR2 YENEEA. CDR3 sequence reads: CASSLGALYGEQFF. Here the CDR3 DNA reads TGTGCCAGCAGCTTAGGGGCCCTCTACGGTGAGCAGTTCTTC. Full variable domain (rest looked up from reference TRBV11-3 and TRBJ2-1): EAGVVQSPRYKIIEKKQPVAFWCNPISGHNTLYWYLQNLGQGPELLIRYENEEAVDDSQLPKDRFSAERLKGVDSTLKIQPAELGDSAVYLCASSLGALYGEQFFGPGTRLTVL.

V is TRBV7-2 and J is TRBJ2-1; TRBD2 might be the D (6 bases). Trimming removed 2 bases from V and 9 bases from J, with 17 bases in between. The CDR3 is made up of 15 amino acids. Germline assignment: CDR1 SGHTA and CDR2 FQGNSA. The DNA for the CDR3 is TGTGCCAGCAGCTTATTTTTTGGGCAGGGAGGTGAGCAGTTCTTC. Amino acid sequence: CASSLFFGQGGEQFF.

This chain connects TRBV7-6 to TRBJ1-3; D is uncertain. Trimming took 1 base from V and 4 from J, leaving 11 bases between them. Per germline, CDR1 SGHVS and CDR2 FNYEAQ. The CDR3 extends over 15 amino acids. Written as DNA, the CDR3 is TGTGCCAGCAGCTTAGAGGCGGGCCAGGGAAACACCATATATTTT. Protein product: CASSLEAGQGNTIYF. Complete variable domain (other parts from reference TRBV7-6 and TRBJ1-3): GAGVSQSPRYKVTKRGQDVALRCDPISGHVSLYWYRQALGQGPEFLTYFNYEAQQDKSGLPNDRFSAERPEGSISTLTIQRTEQRDSAMYRCASSLEAGQGNTIYFGEGSWLTVV.

This clone has only one observation. V is TRBV28 and J is TRBJ2-7, with 11 bases lining up with TRBD2. CDR3 length: 15 residues. The junction had 6 bases not matched to a gene; V was cut back by 5 bases and J by 3 bases. Germline V gene sequence: CDR1 MDHEN, CDR2 SYDVKM. The CDR3 coding sequence is TGTGCCAGCAGTCCCGGACTAGCGGGCCTCTACGAGCAGTACTTC. This codes for CASSPGLAGLYEQYF.

The chain joins TRBV30 to TRBJ2-7; the D gene is possibly TRBD1 (6 bases). This CDR3 contains 12 residues. CDR1 and CDR2 (germline): GTSNPN, SVGIG (reference sequence). Between the trimmed V and J ends, which lost 2 bases and 7 bases, there was a span of 12 bases. CDR3 in DNA: TGTGCCTGGAGTCAACAGGGCTGGGAGCAGTACTTC. Translation: CAWSQQGWEQYF.

J is TRBJ2-3 and V is TRBV10-3, with D unresolved. V lost 5 bases and J 2 bases, leaving 8 bases between the germline ends. This CDR3 spans 13 amino acids. Germline values: CDR1 ENHRY, CDR2 SYGVKD. CDR3 residues: CAISSRSTDTQYF. In DNA form, the CDR3 reads TGTGCCATCAGTTCTAGGTCCACAGATACGCAGTATTTT.

The chain couples TRBV7-8 to TRBJ2-7, with TRBD2 matching over 8 bases. The ends lost 2 bases at V and 0 bases at J; junction bases unmatched: 0. The length of the CDR3 is 14 residues. Germline loops: CDR1 SGHVS, CDR2 FQNEAQ. CDR3 sequence (DNA): TGTGCCAGCAGCTTAACTAGCGGCTCCTACGAGCAGTACTTC. It yields the protein CASSLTSGSYEQYF.

V usage is TRBV2 and J usage is TRBJ2-7; D may be TRBD2 (7 bases). The CDR3 contains 14 residues. Germline CDR1 and CDR2: SNHLY and FYNNEI. V gave up 2 bases and J gave up 6 bases, with 14 bases separating them. CDR3 DNA sequence: TGTGCCAGCAGTGAAAGGGGGGGCTGGGGCGAGCAGTACTTC. It translates to CASSERGGWGEQYF.

The chain links TRBV29-1 to TRBJ2-7; D not resolved. This CDR3 is 15 amino acids long. The V gene's germline CDR1 is SQVTM and CDR2 ANQGSEA. V was trimmed by 0 bases and J by 0 bases, leaving 12 bases between them. The CDR3 loop is CSVEDPAAASYEQYF. In DNA form, the CDR3 reads TGCAGCGTTGAAGATCCCGCGGCGGCCTCCTACGAGCAGTACTTC.

In this sample, this clone turned up once. V is TRBV12-5 and J is TRBJ2-3; TRBD2 aligns across 14 bases. The junction had 7 bases not matched to a gene; V was cut back by 6 bases and J by 8 bases. CDR1 and CDR2 from the germline V gene are LGHNT and FRNRAP. The CDR3 extends over 15 amino acids. The DNA of the CDR3 is TGTGCTAGTGGGGGGACTAGCGGGAGTTTGGTTACGCAGTATTTT. Translated, it gives CASGGTSGSLVTQYF. The full variable domain, in which reference TRBV12-5 and TRBJ2-3 provide the parts outside the CDR3, is DARVTQTPRHKVTEMGQEVTMRCQPILGHNTVFWYRQTMMQGLELLAYFRNRAPLDDSGMPKDRFSAEMPDATLATLKIQPSEPRDSAVYFCASGGTSGSLVTQYFGPGTRLTVL.